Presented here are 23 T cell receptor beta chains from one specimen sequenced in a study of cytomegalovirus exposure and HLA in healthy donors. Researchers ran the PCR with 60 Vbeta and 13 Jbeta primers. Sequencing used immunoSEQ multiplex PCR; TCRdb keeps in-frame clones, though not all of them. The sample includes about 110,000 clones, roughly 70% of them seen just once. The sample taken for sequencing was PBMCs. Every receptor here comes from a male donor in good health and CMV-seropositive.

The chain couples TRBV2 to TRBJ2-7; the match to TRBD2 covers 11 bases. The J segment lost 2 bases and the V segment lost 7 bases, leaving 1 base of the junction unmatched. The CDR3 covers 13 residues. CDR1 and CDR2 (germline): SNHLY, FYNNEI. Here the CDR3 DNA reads TGTGCCAGCATGACTAGCGGGACCTACGAGCAGTACTTC. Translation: CASMTSGTYEQYF.

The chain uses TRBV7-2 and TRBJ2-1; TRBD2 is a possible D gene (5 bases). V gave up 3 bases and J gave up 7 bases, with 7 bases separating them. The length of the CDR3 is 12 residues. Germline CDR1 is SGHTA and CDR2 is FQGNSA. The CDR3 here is CASSFSGNEQFF. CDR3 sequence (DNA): TGTGCCAGCAGCTTTTCGGGAAATGAGCAGTTCTTC. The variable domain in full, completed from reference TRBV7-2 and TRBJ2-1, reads GAGVSQSPSNKVTEKGKDVELRCDPISGHTALYWYRQSLGQGLEFLIYFQGNSAPDKSGLPSDRFSAERTGGSVSTLTIQRTQQEDSAVYLCASSFSGNEQFFGPGTRLTVL.

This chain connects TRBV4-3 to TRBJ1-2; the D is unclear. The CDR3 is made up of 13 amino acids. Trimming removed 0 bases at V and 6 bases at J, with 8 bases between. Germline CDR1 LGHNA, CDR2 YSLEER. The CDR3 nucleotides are TGCGCCAGCAGCCAAGATACCCGGGATGGCTACACCTTC. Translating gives CASSQDTRDGYTF.

The CDR3 is CASSVRWAGNYGYTF. The CDR3 nucleotides are TGTGCCAGCAGTGTCAGGTGGGCAGGGAACTATGGCTACACCTTC. The chain has TRBV6-1 and TRBJ1-2; D may be TRBD1 (5 bases). CDR3 size: 15 residues. Trimming took off 4 bases at V and 2 bases at J, with 14 bases between the two ends. Germline V gives CDR1 MNHNS, CDR2 SASEGT.

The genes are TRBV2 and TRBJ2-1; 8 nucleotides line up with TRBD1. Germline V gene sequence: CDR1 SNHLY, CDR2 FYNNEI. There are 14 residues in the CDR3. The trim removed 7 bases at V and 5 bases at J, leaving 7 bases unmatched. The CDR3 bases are TGTGCCAGCATCGAGGACAGGGCGAACAATGAGCAGTTCTTC. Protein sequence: CASIEDRANNEQFF.

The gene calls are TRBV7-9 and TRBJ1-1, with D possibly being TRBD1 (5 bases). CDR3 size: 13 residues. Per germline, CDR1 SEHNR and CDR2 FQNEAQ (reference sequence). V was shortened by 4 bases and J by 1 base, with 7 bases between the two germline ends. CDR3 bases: TGTGCCAGCAGCTATGGACAGAACACTGAAGCTTTCTTT. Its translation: CASSYGQNTEAFF.

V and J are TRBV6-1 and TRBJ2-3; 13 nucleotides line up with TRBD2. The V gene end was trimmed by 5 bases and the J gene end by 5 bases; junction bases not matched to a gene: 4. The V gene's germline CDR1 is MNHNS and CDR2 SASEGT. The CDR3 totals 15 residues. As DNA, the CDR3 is TGTGCCAGCAGTAAACTAGCGGGAGGGGTAGATACGCAGTATTTT. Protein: CASSKLAGGVDTQYF.

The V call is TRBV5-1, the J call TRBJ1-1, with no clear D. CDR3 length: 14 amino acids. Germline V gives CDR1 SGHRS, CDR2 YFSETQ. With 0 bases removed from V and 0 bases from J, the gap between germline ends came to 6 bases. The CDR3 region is CASSLDGVNTEAFF. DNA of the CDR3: TGCGCCAGCAGCTTGGACGGGGTGAACACTGAAGCTTTCTTT.

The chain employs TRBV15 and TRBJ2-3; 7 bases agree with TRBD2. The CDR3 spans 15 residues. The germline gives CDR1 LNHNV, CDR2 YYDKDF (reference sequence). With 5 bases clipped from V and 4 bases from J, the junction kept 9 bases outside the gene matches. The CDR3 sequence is CATSSGRAGADTQYF. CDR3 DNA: TGTGCCACCAGCTCGGGGAGGGCGGGCGCAGATACGCAGTATTTT.

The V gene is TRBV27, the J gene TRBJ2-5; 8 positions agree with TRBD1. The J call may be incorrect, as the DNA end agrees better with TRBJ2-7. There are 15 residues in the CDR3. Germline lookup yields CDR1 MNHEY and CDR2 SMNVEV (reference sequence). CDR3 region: CASSLSTRGRYEQYF. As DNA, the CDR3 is TGTGCCAGCAGTTTATCGACCAGGGGGCGTTACGAGCAGTACTTC.

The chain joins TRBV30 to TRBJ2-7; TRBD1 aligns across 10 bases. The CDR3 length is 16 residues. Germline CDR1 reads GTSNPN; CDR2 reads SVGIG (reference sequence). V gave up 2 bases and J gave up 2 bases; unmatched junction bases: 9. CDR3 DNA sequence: TGTGCCTGGAGTCCCCGGGACAGGGGAGTCCCCTACGAGCAGTACTTC. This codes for CAWSPRDRGVPYEQYF.

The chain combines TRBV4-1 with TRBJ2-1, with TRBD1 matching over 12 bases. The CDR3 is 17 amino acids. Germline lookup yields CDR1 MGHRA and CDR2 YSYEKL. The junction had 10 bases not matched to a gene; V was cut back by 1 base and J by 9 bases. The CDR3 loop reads CASSQAAGTGGRGEQFF. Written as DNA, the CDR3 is TGCGCCAGCAGCCAAGCGGCCGGGACAGGGGGCCGAGGTGAGCAGTTCTTC.

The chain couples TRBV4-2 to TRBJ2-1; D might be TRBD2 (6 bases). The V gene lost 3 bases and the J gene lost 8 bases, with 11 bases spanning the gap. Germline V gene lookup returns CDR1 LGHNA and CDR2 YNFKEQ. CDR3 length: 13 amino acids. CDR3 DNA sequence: TGTGCCAGCAGCCACCCGCGGGACGATGAGCAGTTCTTC. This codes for CASSHPRDDEQFF.

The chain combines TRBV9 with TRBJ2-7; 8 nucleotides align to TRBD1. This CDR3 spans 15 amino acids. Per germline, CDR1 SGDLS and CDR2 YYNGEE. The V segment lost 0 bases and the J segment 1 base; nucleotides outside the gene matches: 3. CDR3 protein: CASSVGTGRSYEQYF. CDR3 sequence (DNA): TGTGCCAGCAGCGTAGGGACAGGGAGGTCCTACGAGCAGTACTTC.

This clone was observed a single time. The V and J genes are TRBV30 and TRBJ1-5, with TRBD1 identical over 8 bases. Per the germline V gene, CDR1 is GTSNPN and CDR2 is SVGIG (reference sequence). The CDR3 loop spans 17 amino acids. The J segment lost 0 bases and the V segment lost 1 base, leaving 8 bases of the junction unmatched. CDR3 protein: CAWSAYGTGNSNQPQHF. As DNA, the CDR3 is TGTGCCTGGAGTGCCTACGGGACAGGAAATAGCAATCAGCCCCAGCATTTT.

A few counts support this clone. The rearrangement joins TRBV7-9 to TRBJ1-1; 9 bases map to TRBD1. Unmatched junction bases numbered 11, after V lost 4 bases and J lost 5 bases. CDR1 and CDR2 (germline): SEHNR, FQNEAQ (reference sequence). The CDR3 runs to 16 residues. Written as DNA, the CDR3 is TGTGCCAGCAGCTCGCCGGGACAGGGAGAGGGGACTGAAGCTTTCTTT. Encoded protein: CASSSPGQGEGTEAFF. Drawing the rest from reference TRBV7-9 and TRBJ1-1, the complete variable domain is DTGVSQNPRHKITKRGQNVTFRCDPISEHNRLYWYRQTLGQGPEFLTYFQNEAQLEKSRLLSDRFSAERPKGSFSTLEIQRTEQGDSAMYLCASSSPGQGEGTEAFFGQGTRLTVV.

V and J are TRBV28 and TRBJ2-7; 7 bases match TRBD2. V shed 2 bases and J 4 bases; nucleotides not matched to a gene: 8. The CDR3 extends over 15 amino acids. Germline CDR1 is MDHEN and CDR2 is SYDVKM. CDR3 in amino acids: CASSLRGGSRYEQYF. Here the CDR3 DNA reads TGTGCCAGCAGTTTAAGAGGCGGGAGCAGGTACGAGCAGTACTTC.

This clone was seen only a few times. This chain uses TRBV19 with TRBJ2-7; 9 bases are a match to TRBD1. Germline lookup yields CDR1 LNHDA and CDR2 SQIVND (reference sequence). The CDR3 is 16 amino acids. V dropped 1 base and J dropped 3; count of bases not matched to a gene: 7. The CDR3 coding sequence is TGTGCCAGTAGTATAGCCCCGACAGGGGGAATCTACGAGCAGTACTTC. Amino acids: CASSIAPTGGIYEQYF.

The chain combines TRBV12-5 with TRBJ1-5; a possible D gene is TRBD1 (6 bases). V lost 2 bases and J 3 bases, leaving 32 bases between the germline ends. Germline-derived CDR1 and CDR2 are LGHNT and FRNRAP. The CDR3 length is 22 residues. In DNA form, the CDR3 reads TGTGCTAGTGGTTTGACCACAGGGTTCCCAACCCGACAAGTGGGACACAATCAGCCCCAGCATTTT. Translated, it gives CASGLTTGFPTRQVGHNQPQHF.

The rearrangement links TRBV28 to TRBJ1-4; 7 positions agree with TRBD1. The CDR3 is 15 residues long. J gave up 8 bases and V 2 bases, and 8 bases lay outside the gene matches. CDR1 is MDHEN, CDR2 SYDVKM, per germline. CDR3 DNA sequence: TGTGCCAGCAGTTTAGCACAGGGGAATGGGGAAAAACTGTTTTTT. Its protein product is CASSLAQGNGEKLFF. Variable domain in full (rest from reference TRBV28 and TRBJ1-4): DVKVTQSSRYLVKRTGEKVFLECVQDMDHENMFWYRQDPGLGLRLIYFSYDVKMKEKGDIPEGYSVSREKKERFSLILESASTNQTSMYLCASSLAQGNGEKLFFGSGTQLSVL.

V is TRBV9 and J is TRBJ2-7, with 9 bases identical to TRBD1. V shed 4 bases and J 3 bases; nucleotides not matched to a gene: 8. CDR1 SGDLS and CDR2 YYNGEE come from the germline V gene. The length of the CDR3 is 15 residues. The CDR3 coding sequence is TGTGCCAGCAGCATTACCGGGACAGGGAACTACGAGCAGTACTTC. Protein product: CASSITGTGNYEQYF.

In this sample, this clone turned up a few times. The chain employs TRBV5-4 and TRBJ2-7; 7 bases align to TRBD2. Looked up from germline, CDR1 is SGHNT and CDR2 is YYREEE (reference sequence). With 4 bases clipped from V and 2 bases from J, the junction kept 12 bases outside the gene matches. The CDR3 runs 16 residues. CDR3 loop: CASSPLVGRTTYEQYF. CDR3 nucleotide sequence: TGTGCCAGCAGCCCCCTGGTCGGGAGGACCACCTACGAGCAGTACTTC.

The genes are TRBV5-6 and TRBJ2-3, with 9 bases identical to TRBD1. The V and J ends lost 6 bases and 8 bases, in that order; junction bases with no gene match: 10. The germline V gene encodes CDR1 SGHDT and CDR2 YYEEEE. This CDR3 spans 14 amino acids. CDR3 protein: CASTPGTGRGTQYF. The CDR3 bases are TGTGCCAGCACCCCGGGGACAGGGAGAGGTACGCAGTATTTT.